This T cell receptor beta chain comes out of a study of blood T cell repertoires in COVID-19. Germline V lookup: CDR1 KGHSH, CDR2 LQKENI. V lost 3 bases to trimming and J lost 1 base, with 12 bases between them. The CDR3 spans 15 residues. Authors' analysis steps: Amplification of reference gene primers was used by the study to estimate nucleated cell counts. The repertoire was sequenced with immunoSEQ multiplex PCR; TCRdb's copy has only in-frame clones and lacks some. That table supplies the V and J calls and clone size; D and trimming were determined from the DNA. The data contain about 110,000 clones, 85% to 95% of them seen just once; the ten biggest clones take up roughly 1.2%.

This TCR was sampled from a woman in her twenties or thirties with acute or convalescent COVID-19. The V call is TRBV18, the J call TRBJ2-5, with D unresolved. Sequenced: peripheral blood. The CDR3: CASSPLPRSQETQYF. The CDR3 bases are TGTGCCAGCTCACCTCTCCCTAGGAGCCAAGAGACCCAGTACTTC.